This is a list of T cell receptor beta chains from one sample in a study of control samples from healthy donors and cancer patients. Clones were read by immunoSEQ multiplex PCR, and TCRdb kept only the in-frame ones, dropping some. The sample has approximately 230,000 clones, roughly 87% seen once. The sequenced sample consisted of PBMCs. The receptors come from a woman aged 60-70 years with lung cancer. Both conserved end residues are part of each CDR3. Fields, in order: D gene, clone size, V gene, J gene, CDR3 DNA, CDR3 protein. D genes are given only for firm matches. Clone size is given for some rows only: seen once, a few or many times, or a class if the clone is expanded.

d_gene: -
abundance: -
v_gene: TRBV3-1/TRBV3-2
j_gene: TRBJ2-5
CDR3nt: TGTGCCAGCACCACTTCCTCGACTATGCTGTCCCAGTACTTC
CDR3aa: CASTTSSTMLSQYF

d_gene: -
abundance: once
v_gene: TRBV10-2
j_gene: TRBJ2-3
CDR3nt: TGCGCCAGCAGTAGGCGGAGAACGAGCACAGATACGCAGTATTTT
CDR3aa: CASSRRRTSTDTQYF

d_gene: -
abundance: -
v_gene: TRBV18
j_gene: TRBJ1-5
CDR3nt: TGTGCCAGCTCACTGGCGGGGCACAATCAGCCCCAGCATTTT
CDR3aa: CASSLAGHNQPQHF

d_gene: -
abundance: once
v_gene: TRBV24-1
j_gene: TRBJ1-5
CDR3nt: TGTGCCACCAGTGGAAGAGTAGGGAACCAGCCCCAGCATTTT
CDR3aa: CATSGRVGNQPQHF

d_gene: -
abundance: -
v_gene: TRBV6-1
j_gene: TRBJ2-3
CDR3nt: TGTGCCAGCAGTGAAGACGGGGCGGGTACAGGCTGGGATACGCAGTATTTT
CDR3aa: CASSEDGAGTGWDTQYF

d_gene: TRBD1
abundance: -
v_gene: TRBV5-1
j_gene: TRBJ1-2
CDR3nt: TGCGCCAGCAAATTAAGTGCTGGGACAGTTATCTATGGCTACACCTTC
CDR3aa: CASKLSAGTVIYGYTF

d_gene: TRBD1
abundance: -
v_gene: TRBV6-6
j_gene: TRBJ1-2
CDR3nt: TGTGCCAGCAGTCCACGACAGGGGATGGTGGAGGGTAGCTATGGCTACACCTTC
CDR3aa: CASSPRQGMVEGSYGYTF

d_gene: -
abundance: -
v_gene: TRBV7-8
j_gene: TRBJ2-7
CDR3nt: TGTGCCAGCAGCTTAGGGATGGAGCAGTACTTC
CDR3aa: CASSLGMEQYF

d_gene: TRBD2
abundance: -
v_gene: TRBV7-8
j_gene: TRBJ2-7
CDR3nt: TGTGCCAGCCTCATGGGGGGGGGCTACGAGCAGTACTTC
CDR3aa: CASLMGGGYEQYF

d_gene: -
abundance: -
v_gene: TRBV5-6
j_gene: TRBJ2-3
CDR3nt: TGTGCCAGCAGCTTGGCCTCCACAGATACGCAGTATTTT
CDR3aa: CASSLASTDTQYF

d_gene: TRBD2
abundance: -
v_gene: TRBV6-5
j_gene: TRBJ2-3
CDR3nt: TGTGCCAGCAGTCCATGGGGGGGGAGCACAGATACGCAGTATTTT
CDR3aa: CASSPWGGSTDTQYF

d_gene: -
abundance: -
v_gene: TRBV18
j_gene: TRBJ1-1
CDR3nt: TGTGCCAGCTCACCGGCGGGGGCGCTGGAAGGCACTGAAGCTTTCTTT
CDR3aa: CASSPAGALEGTEAFF

d_gene: -
abundance: -
v_gene: TRBV28
j_gene: TRBJ2-1
CDR3nt: TGTGCCAGCGGGGCCTCCTACAATGAGCAGTTCTTC
CDR3aa: CASGASYNEQFF

d_gene: -
abundance: -
v_gene: TRBV5-1
j_gene: TRBJ1-1
CDR3nt: TGCGCCAGCAGCTTGCCACAGGGCAATGCTGGCACTGAAGCTTTCTTT
CDR3aa: CASSLPQGNAGTEAFF

d_gene: -
abundance: -
v_gene: TRBV2
j_gene: TRBJ1-2
CDR3nt: TGTGCCAGCAGTCCACGGAGGCAGGGGAGCTATGGCTACACCTTC
CDR3aa: CASSPRRQGSYGYTF

d_gene: -
abundance: -
v_gene: TRBV2
j_gene: TRBJ1-2
CDR3nt: TGTGCCAGCAGTGAAGGTCTCTATGGCTACACCTTC
CDR3aa: CASSEGLYGYTF

d_gene: -
abundance: -
v_gene: TRBV5-4
j_gene: TRBJ1-1
CDR3nt: TGTGCCAGCAGCTGGGGCCGGGGTCGGACTGAAGCTTTCTTT
CDR3aa: CASSWGRGRTEAFF

d_gene: -
abundance: -
v_gene: TRBV28
j_gene: TRBJ1-4
CDR3nt: TGTGCCAGCAGTCTCATCGAGGCGGGTTCTAATGAAAAACTGTTTTTT
CDR3aa: CASSLIEAGSNEKLFF

d_gene: -
abundance: -
v_gene: TRBV19
j_gene: TRBJ1-5
CDR3nt: TGTGCCAGTAGTCCAGGAGGGGGGCGCAATCAGCCCCAGCATTTT
CDR3aa: CASSPGGGRNQPQHF

d_gene: TRBD2
abundance: once
v_gene: TRBV28
j_gene: TRBJ2-1
CDR3nt: TGTGCCAGCAGTGTAGCGGGTATCTACAATGAGCAGTTCTTC
CDR3aa: CASSVAGIYNEQFF

d_gene: -
abundance: -
v_gene: TRBV7-3
j_gene: TRBJ2-1
CDR3nt: TGTGCCAGCAGCTCTACTAGCTCTACTGGCAATGAGCAGTTCTTC
CDR3aa: CASSSTSSTGNEQFF

d_gene: -
abundance: once
v_gene: TRBV3-1/TRBV3-2
j_gene: TRBJ1-1
CDR3nt: TGTGCCAGCAGCTCGACGCACAGGAACACTGAAGCTTTCTTT
CDR3aa: CASSSTHRNTEAFF

d_gene: TRBD1
abundance: -
v_gene: TRBV2
j_gene: TRBJ1-1
CDR3nt: TGTGCCAGCAGGGTAGACAGGGGAGGCGAAGCTTTCTTT
CDR3aa: CASRVDRGGEAFF

d_gene: -
abundance: -
v_gene: TRBV27
j_gene: TRBJ1-4
CDR3nt: TGTGCCAGCAGTTTATCTAGGTGGCAGGTTGAAGAAAAACTGTTTTTT
CDR3aa: CASSLSRWQVEEKLFF

d_gene: -
abundance: -
v_gene: TRBV29-1
j_gene: TRBJ2-3
CDR3nt: TGCAGCGTCGTACTAGCATCGGATACGCAGTATTTT
CDR3aa: CSVVLASDTQYF

d_gene: -
abundance: -
v_gene: TRBV18
j_gene: TRBJ1-2
CDR3nt: TGTGCCAGCTCACCTGCCCGGCAGGCAGGATATGGCTACACCTTC
CDR3aa: CASSPARQAGYGYTF

d_gene: TRBD1
abundance: -
v_gene: TRBV10-3
j_gene: TRBJ1-4
CDR3nt: TGTGCCATCAGACCGGGACAGGGGGCTCTTGGTAATGAAAAACTGTTTTTT
CDR3aa: CAIRPGQGALGNEKLFF

d_gene: TRBD1
abundance: -
v_gene: TRBV6-7
j_gene: TRBJ2-7
CDR3nt: TGTGCCAGCAGCCCCTGGACAGGGCTAAGCGAGCAGTACTTC
CDR3aa: CASSPWTGLSEQYF

d_gene: -
abundance: few
v_gene: TRBV5-8
j_gene: TRBJ1-5
CDR3nt: TGTGCCAGCAGTCATGGGGGGATCGGCAATCAGCCCCAGCATTTT
CDR3aa: CASSHGGIGNQPQHF

d_gene: -
abundance: -
v_gene: TRBV15
j_gene: TRBJ1-2
CDR3nt: TGTGCCACCAGCAGAGATTCGGGGGAATTGGATGGCTACACCTTC
CDR3aa: CATSRDSGELDGYTF

d_gene: -
abundance: -
v_gene: TRBV11-2
j_gene: TRBJ2-6
CDR3nt: TGTGCCAGCAGTATCGAGCCTTCTGGGGCCAACGTCCTGACTTTC
CDR3aa: CASSIEPSGANVLTF

d_gene: TRBD1
abundance: -
v_gene: TRBV27
j_gene: TRBJ2-7
CDR3nt: TGTGCCAGCAGCTCCCAACAGGGGGTTGCCCACTACGAGCAGTACTTC
CDR3aa: CASSSQQGVAHYEQYF

d_gene: -
abundance: -
v_gene: TRBV19
j_gene: TRBJ1-2
CDR3nt: TGTGCCAGTGCGAAGGGGCTTCCTAACTATGGCTACACCTTC
CDR3aa: CASAKGLPNYGYTF

d_gene: -
abundance: -
v_gene: TRBV5-5
j_gene: TRBJ2-5
CDR3nt: TGTGCCAGCAGCTTGTTCACATTGCGAGAGACCCAGTACTTC
CDR3aa: CASSLFTLRETQYF

d_gene: -
abundance: -
v_gene: TRBV2
j_gene: TRBJ1-4
CDR3nt: TGTGCCAGCAGTGTCGGGAGGCCAACTAATGAAAAACTGTTTTTT
CDR3aa: CASSVGRPTNEKLFF

d_gene: TRBD2
abundance: -
v_gene: TRBV5-4
j_gene: TRBJ2-7
CDR3nt: TGTGCCAGCAGCTTGGGACTAGCAACAAGCTCCTACGAGCAGTACTTC
CDR3aa: CASSLGLATSSYEQYF

d_gene: -
abundance: -
v_gene: TRBV30
j_gene: TRBJ2-5
CDR3nt: TGTGCCTGGAGTGTAGGTCACAGGACCTACCAAGAGACCCAGTACTTC
CDR3aa: CAWSVGHRTYQETQYF

d_gene: -
abundance: -
v_gene: TRBV6-5
j_gene: TRBJ2-1
CDR3nt: TGTGCCAGCAGTCAGACTTATTTGGATGAGCAGTTCTTC
CDR3aa: CASSQTYLDEQFF

d_gene: TRBD2
abundance: -
v_gene: TRBV6-1
j_gene: TRBJ2-3
CDR3nt: TGTGCCAGCAGTGAAAGAAGCGGGAGGACAGATACGCAGTATTTT
CDR3aa: CASSERSGRTDTQYF

d_gene: -
abundance: -
v_gene: TRBV5-1
j_gene: TRBJ1-6
CDR3nt: TGCGCCAGCAGCTTGGCCAGGGGCAATAATTCACCCCTCCACTTT
CDR3aa: CASSLARGNNSPLHF

d_gene: -
abundance: once
v_gene: TRBV14
j_gene: TRBJ1-4
CDR3nt: TGTGCCAGCAGCCAGGGAAATGAAAAACTGTTTTTT
CDR3aa: CASSQGNEKLFF